This T cell receptor beta chain comes out of a study of T-cell memory formation after mild COVID-19. The study, taken as a whole, reports: Memory from before infection featured some responding clones, which suggests cross-reactive memory joined. Contracting CD4+ clones lay largely in CM and EM, with CD8+ ones residing in EMRA.

Notes on this clonotype: Its target is not known.

TCRdb independently ran MiXCR on the 5' RACE reads; one entry per CDR3 protein. The sample has about 350,000 distinct CDR3 sequences; 20% are singletons. In germline, CDR1 is SGHRS, CDR2 YFSETQ. CDR3 length: 15 amino acids. V gave up 4 bases and J gave up 4 bases, with 15 bases separating them. Sequenced input: PBMCs or a T cell subset sorted from them (not recorded which). The sequence was collected from a man aged 18-30 years who had mild COVID-19 (a few samples of this study predate the infection). Cell type and time point are not known. The chain couples TRBV5-1 to TRBJ2-1; a possible D gene is TRBD1 (7 bases). The CDR3 protein is CASSHQGGQYNEQFF. The CDR3 region has the DNA TGCGCCAGCAGCCACCAGGGGGGTCAGTACAATGAGCAGTTCTTC.